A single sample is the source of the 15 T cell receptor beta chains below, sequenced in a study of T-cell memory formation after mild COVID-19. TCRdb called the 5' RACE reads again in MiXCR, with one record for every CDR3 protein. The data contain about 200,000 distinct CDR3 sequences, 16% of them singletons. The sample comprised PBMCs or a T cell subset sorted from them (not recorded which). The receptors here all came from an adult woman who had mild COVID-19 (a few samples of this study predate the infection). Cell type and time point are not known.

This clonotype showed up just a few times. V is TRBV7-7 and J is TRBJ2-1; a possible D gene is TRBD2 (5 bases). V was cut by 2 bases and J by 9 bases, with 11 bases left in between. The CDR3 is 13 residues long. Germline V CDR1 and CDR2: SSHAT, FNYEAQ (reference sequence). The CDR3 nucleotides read TGTGCCAGCAGCTTACAAATGGGGAGTGAGCAGTTCTTC. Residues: CASSLQMGSEQFF.

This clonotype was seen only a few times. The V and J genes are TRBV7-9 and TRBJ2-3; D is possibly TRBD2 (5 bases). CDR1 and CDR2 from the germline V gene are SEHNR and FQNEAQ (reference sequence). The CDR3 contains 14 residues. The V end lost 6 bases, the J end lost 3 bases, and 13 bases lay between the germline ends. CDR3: CASRREGGTDTQYF. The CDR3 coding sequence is TGTGCCAGCAGGCGAGAGGGTGGGACAGATACGCAGTATTTT.

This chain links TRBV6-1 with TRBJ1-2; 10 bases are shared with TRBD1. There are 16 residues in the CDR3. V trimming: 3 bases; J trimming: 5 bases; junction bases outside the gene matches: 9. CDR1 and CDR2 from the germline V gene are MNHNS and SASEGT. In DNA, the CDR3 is TGTGCCAGCAGTGACCACCCGGGACAGGGGTTATATGGCTACACCTTC. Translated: CASSDHPGQGLYGYTF.

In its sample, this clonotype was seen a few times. The CDR3 DNA reads TGTGCCAGCAGCCAAGAAGATGGGTTCTTTACTAGTCGTGGCAATGAGCAGTTCTTC. This sequence encodes CASSQEDGFFTSRGNEQFF. The chain is built from TRBV3-1 and TRBJ2-1; a weak D match, TRBD2 (5 bases). Germline V gene lookup returns CDR1 LGHDT and CDR2 YNNKEL (reference sequence). The CDR3 loop spans 19 amino acids. V dropped 0 bases and J dropped 6 bases, with 24 bases sitting between them.

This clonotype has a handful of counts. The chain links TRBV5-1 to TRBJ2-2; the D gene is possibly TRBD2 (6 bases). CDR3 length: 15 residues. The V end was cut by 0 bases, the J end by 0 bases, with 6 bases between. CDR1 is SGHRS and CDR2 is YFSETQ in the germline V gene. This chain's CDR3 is CASSLGLANTGELFF. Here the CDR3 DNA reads TGCGCCAGCAGCTTGGGACTAGCGAACACCGGGGAGCTGTTTTTT.

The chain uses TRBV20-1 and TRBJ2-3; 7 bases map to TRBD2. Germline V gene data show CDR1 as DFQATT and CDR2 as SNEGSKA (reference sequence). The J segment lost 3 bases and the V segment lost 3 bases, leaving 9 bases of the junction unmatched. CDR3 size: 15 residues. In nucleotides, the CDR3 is TGCAGTGCTAGCCCCGGGACTATTAGAACAGATACGCAGTATTTT. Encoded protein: CSASPGTIRTDTQYF.

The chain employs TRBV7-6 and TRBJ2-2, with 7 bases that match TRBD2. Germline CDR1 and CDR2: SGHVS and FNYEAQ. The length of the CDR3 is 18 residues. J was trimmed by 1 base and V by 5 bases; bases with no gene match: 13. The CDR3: CASSLRPAGGGNTGELFF. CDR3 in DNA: TGTGCCAGCAGCCTCAGGCCCGCTGGCGGGGGGAACACCGGGGAGCTGTTTTTT. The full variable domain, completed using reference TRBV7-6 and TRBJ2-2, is GAGVSQSPRYKVTKRGQDVALRCDPISGHVSLYWYRQALGQGPEFLTYFNYEAQQDKSGLPNDRFSAERPEGSISTLTIQRTEQRDSAMYRCASSLRPAGGGNTGELFFGEGSRLTVL.

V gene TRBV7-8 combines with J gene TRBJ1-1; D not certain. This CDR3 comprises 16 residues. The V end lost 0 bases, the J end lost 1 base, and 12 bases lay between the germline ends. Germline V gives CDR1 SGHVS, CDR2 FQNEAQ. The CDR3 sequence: CASSLAIGGGNTEAFF. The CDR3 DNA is TGTGCCAGCAGCTTAGCGATAGGTGGCGGGAACACTGAAGCTTTCTTT.

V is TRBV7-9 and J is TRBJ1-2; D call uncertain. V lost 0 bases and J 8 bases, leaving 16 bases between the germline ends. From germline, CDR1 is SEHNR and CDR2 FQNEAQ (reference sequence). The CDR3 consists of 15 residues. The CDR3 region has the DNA TGTGCCAGCAGCTTAGCCGACGGACCGAAACGAGGCTACACCTTC. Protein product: CASSLADGPKRGYTF.

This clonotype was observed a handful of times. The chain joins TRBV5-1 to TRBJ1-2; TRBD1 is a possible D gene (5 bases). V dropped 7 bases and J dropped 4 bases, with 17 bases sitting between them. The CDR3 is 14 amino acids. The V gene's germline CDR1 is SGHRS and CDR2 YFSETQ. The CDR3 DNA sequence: TGCGCCAGCGGACTACAGGATTCCCTCTATGGCTACACCTTC. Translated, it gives CASGLQDSLYGYTF. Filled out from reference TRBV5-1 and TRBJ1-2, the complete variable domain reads KAGVTQTPRYLIKTRGQQVTLSCSPISGHRSVSWYQQTPGQGLQFLFEYFSETQRNKGNFPGRFSGRQFSNSRSEMNVSTLELGDSALYLCASGLQDSLYGYTFGSGTRLTVV.

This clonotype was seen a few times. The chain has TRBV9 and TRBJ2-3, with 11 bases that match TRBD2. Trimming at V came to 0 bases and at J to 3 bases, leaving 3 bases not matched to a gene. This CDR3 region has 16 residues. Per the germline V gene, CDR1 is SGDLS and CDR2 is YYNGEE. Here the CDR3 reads CASSVVSSGGTDTQYF. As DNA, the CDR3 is TGTGCCAGCAGCGTAGTTTCTAGCGGGGGGACAGATACGCAGTATTTT.

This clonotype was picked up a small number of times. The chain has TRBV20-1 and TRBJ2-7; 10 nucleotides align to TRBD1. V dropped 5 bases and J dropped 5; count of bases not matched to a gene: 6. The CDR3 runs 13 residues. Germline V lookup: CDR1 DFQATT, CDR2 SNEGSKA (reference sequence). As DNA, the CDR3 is TGCAGTGCTTCCACGGGACAGGGGAACGAGCAGTACTTC. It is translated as CSASTGQGNEQYF.

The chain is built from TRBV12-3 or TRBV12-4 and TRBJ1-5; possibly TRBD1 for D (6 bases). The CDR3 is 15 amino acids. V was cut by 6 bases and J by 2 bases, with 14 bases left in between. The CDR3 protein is CASSQRGAGNQPQHF. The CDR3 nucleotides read TGTGCCAGCAGCCAGCGGGGGGCTGGCAATCAGCCCCAGCATTTT.

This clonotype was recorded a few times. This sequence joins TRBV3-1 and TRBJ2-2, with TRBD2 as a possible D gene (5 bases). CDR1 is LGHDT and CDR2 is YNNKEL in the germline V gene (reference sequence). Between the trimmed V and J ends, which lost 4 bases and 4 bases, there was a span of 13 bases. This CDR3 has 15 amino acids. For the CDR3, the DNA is TGTGCCAGCAGCCCCATGGTGGGGAGCACCGGGGAGCTGTTTTTT. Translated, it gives CASSPMVGSTGELFF.

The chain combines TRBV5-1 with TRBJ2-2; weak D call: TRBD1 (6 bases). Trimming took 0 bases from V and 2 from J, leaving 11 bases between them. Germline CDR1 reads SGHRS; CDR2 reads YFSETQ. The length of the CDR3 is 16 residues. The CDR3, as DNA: TGCGCCAGCAGCTTGGCGGCAGGGGCTAACACCGGGGAGCTGTTTTTT. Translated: CASSLAAGANTGELFF.